This T cell receptor (beta chain) was sequenced in a study of shared clonotypes between healthy human individuals. Study outcomes and limitations: Sorted-subset sequencing was shown by rarefaction to be incomplete despite large depth. Non-shared clonotypes showed lower generation probabilities than clonotypes common to all four donors.

On this clone itself: The antigen remains undetermined.

As defined, naive CD8 cells were CD45RO-negative and positively selected for CCR7, with terminally differentiated effector memory CD45RA+ cells excluded. The table came from immunoSEQ multiplex PCR; TCRdb's copy has only in-frame clones and leaves some out. The sample shows about 2.1 million clones, 80% to 95% of them seen only once. With V trimmed by 3 bases and J by 12 bases, 8 bases remained unmatched. From germline, CDR1 is MNHEY and CDR2 SMNVEV (reference sequence). The CDR3 spans 13 residues. The V and J genes are TRBV27 and TRBJ2-1; 7 bases fit TRBD2. Source material: naive CD8+ T cells from PBMCs. This clonotype was obtained from a young man in good health. Some clones in this sample may be carry-over from other donors' samples. The CDR3 loop reads CASSLTSPIGQFF. DNA for the CDR3: TGTGCCAGCAGTTTGACTAGCCCCATAGGGCAGTTCTTC.